The present T cell receptor beta chain was sequenced within a study of OX40 agonist ivuxolimab in advanced cancers. This clone showed up just a few times. Deletions cut 0 bases from V and 0 bases from J, with 9 bases between. CDR1 and CDR2 (germline): LNHNV, YYDKDF (reference sequence). This CDR3 has 16 residues. Measured with immunoSEQ multiplex PCR; TCRdb has only the in-frame clones, and not every one. The sample comprises about 93,000 clones, around 94% of which are singletons, and 2% to 3% rests with the top ten. The sequence came from an adult with an advanced solid tumor such as melanoma, head and neck, liver or kidney cancer. The gene calls are TRBV15 and TRBJ1-3; D gene unclear. The sample was CD4+ or CD8+ T cells sorted from blood, taken in a trial of the OX40 agonist ivuxolimab. The CDR3 protein is CATSRETGSSGNTIYF. CDR3 coding DNA: TGTGCCACCAGCAGAGAAACGGGCTCCTCTGGAAACACCATATATTTT.